This T cell receptor (beta chain) was recovered during a study of blood T cell repertoires in COVID-19. CDR1 and CDR2 from the germline V gene are MNHEY and SVGAGI. The V and J ends lost 0 bases and 2 bases, in that order; junction bases with no gene match: 4. The CDR3 is made up of 16 amino acids. Libraries were prepared by immunoSEQ multiplex PCR; TCRdb keeps only in-frame clonotypes and omits some of them. The sample includes 360,000 or so clones, roughly 84% of them seen just once. The sequence was obtained from a woman aged 25 to 39 who had recovered from COVID-19. Sequencing used PBMCs or T cells enriched from blood (not recorded which). The V and J genes are TRBV6-5 and TRBJ2-1; 7 bases are shared with TRBD2. The CDR3 spells CASSYSLAGAYNEQFF. The CDR3 coding sequence is TGTGCCAGCAGTTACTCTCTCGCGGGGGCCTACAATGAGCAGTTCTTC.